The 30 T cell receptor beta chains presented below share a single source sample, sequenced in a study of CD8 T cells in Susac syndrome. RNA totalling roughly 0.5 to 1 ug underwent reverse transcription with random hexamers. One entry per CDR3 protein results from TCRdb running MiXCR on the immunoSEQ multiplex PCR reads. The sample includes roughly 200,000 distinct CDR3 sequences, about 95% seen only once; the top ten take about 0.1%. Material for sequencing was CD4+ T cells from PBMCs. These receptors all stem from a human donor in good health.

The rearrangement joins TRBV7-2 to TRBJ2-7; 12 nucleotides match TRBD1. The J segment lost 6 bases and the V segment lost 8 bases, leaving 14 bases of the junction unmatched. The CDR3 totals 16 residues. Germline CDR1 SGHTA, CDR2 FQGNSA. The CDR3 nucleotides read TGTGCCAGCGTACCCCGGCAGGGGACAGGGGGCCGCGAGCAGTACTTC. This codes for CASVPRQGTGGREQYF.

V and J are TRBV29-1 and TRBJ1-4; D remains ambiguous. V was pared by 6 bases and J by 8 bases, with 10 bases between. In germline, CDR1 is SQVTM, CDR2 ANQGSEA. CDR3 length: 11 amino acids. The CDR3 DNA reads as TGCAGCGTGGAACAACGAGAAAAACTGTTTTTT. Its translation is CSVEQREKLFF.

The rearrangement uses TRBV20-1 and TRBJ2-2; D may correspond to TRBD1 or TRBD2 (5 bases each). Deletions cut 0 bases from V and 5 bases from J, with 13 bases between. The CDR3 is 15 amino acids. Germline V lookup: CDR1 DFQATT, CDR2 SNEGSKA (reference sequence). This CDR3 is CSARDRGTRTGELFF. CDR3 coding DNA: TGCAGTGCTAGAGATCGAGGGACGAGGACCGGGGAGCTGTTTTTT.

This chain uses TRBV19 with TRBJ2-2; D unclear. CDR3 length: 11 amino acids. Germline-derived CDR1 and CDR2 are LNHDA and SQIVND (reference sequence). Trimming stripped 6 bases from V and 6 bases from J, with 5 bases between. The CDR3 sequence: CASSPPGELFF. The CDR3 nucleotides are TGTGCCAGTAGCCCGCCCGGGGAGCTGTTTTTT.

This CDR3 is CASSLVDGEQFF. CDR3 DNA sequence: TGTGCCAGCAGCTTAGTGGATGGTGAGCAGTTCTTC. The chain recombines TRBV7-6 with TRBJ2-1; D not resolved. V lost 1 base and J 9 bases, leaving 7 bases between the germline ends. This CDR3 spans 12 amino acids. CDR1 and CDR2 from the germline V gene are SGHVS and FNYEAQ.

The V and J genes are TRBV29-1 and TRBJ2-1, with 9 nucleotides matching TRBD1. Per the germline V gene, CDR1 is SQVTM and CDR2 is ANQGSEA. V lost 4 bases to trimming and J lost 9 bases; unmatched junction nucleotides: 7. This CDR3 comprises 13 residues. Here the CDR3 DNA reads TGCAGCGTTGGTGGGACAGGGTTAACTGAGCAGTTCTTC. Translating gives CSVGGTGLTEQFF.

This chain links TRBV30 with TRBJ2-2; 8 bases align to TRBD2. CDR3 length: 14 residues. Germline CDR1 and CDR2: GTSNPN and SVGIG (reference sequence). V trimming: 4 bases; J trimming: 6 bases; junction bases outside the gene matches: 7. Here the CDR3 reads CAWIGTRSAGELFF. The CDR3 region has the DNA TGTGCCTGGATCGGGACTAGGTCGGCCGGGGAGCTGTTTTTT.

This chain uses TRBV27 with TRBJ2-2; 7 nucleotides line up with TRBD1. V trimming: 3 bases; J trimming: 0 bases; junction bases outside the gene matches: 1. This CDR3 has 15 residues. Germline CDR1 and CDR2: MNHEY and SMNVEV (reference sequence). CDR3 region: CASSFGTANTGELFF. As DNA, the CDR3 is TGTGCCAGCAGTTTCGGGACAGCGAACACCGGGGAGCTGTTTTTT.

The chain is built from TRBV20-1 and TRBJ2-1; 12 bases agree with TRBD2. The V and J ends lost 6 bases and 7 bases, in that order; junction bases with no gene match: 10. Germline values: CDR1 DFQATT, CDR2 SNEGSKA (reference sequence). The CDR3 sequence is 15 residues long. DNA for the CDR3: TGCAGTGCCCCACCCCTAGCGGGAGGGCCGAATGAGCAGTTCTTC. The encoded protein is CSAPPLAGGPNEQFF.

The chain joins TRBV3-1 to TRBJ2-5, with 9 bases lining up with TRBD2. V was clipped by 1 base and J by 5 bases; unmatched bases: 8. The V gene's germline CDR1 is LGHDT and CDR2 YNNKEL (reference sequence). This CDR3 region has 16 residues. The CDR3 DNA is TGTGCCAGCAGCCAAGGGATTAGCGGGAGTTGGGAGACCCAGTACTTC. Residues: CASSQGISGSWETQYF.

V usage is TRBV24-1 and J usage is TRBJ2-3; the D gene is possibly TRBD1 (5 bases). CDR1 and CDR2 from the germline V gene are KGHDR and SFDVKD. Trimming pared 1 base from V and 6 bases from J, leaving 10 bases between. This CDR3 spans 14 amino acids. CDR3 sequence: CATSDFGNRDTQYF. The CDR3, as DNA: TGTGCCACCAGTGATTTCGGAAACAGGGATACGCAGTATTTT.

This chain connects TRBV7-2 to TRBJ2-7, with D perhaps TRBD2 (5 bases). CDR1 SGHTA and CDR2 FQGNSA come from the germline V gene. The CDR3 sequence is 13 residues long. Trimming removed 5 bases from V and 6 bases from J, with 14 bases in between. The CDR3 DNA is TGTGCCAGCAGCCACTTTGCGGACTCCGAGCAGTACTTC. Residues: CASSHFADSEQYF.

The chain combines TRBV2 with TRBJ2-7, with 9 nucleotides matching TRBD1. After removal of 8 bases from V and 3 bases from J, the junction contained 8 bases not matched to a gene. Germline CDR1 is SNHLY and CDR2 is FYNNEI. The CDR3 has 14 residues. Here the CDR3 DNA reads TGTGCCAGCCATTCCGGGACAGGGAGCTACGAGCAGTACTTC. Its translation is CASHSGTGSYEQYF.

The V call is TRBV6-6, the J call TRBJ2-6, with D unclear. V shed 6 bases and J shed 1 base, with 10 bases lying between them. CDR3 size: 15 residues. Germline CDR1 MNHNY, CDR2 SVGAGI (reference sequence). The CDR3 loop reads CASRPYGSGANVLTF. The CDR3 DNA follows: TGTGCCAGCAGACCCTATGGGTCTGGGGCCAACGTCCTGACTTTC.

CDR3 loop: CAWTTGSGANVLTF. The CDR3 nucleotides read TGTGCCTGGACTACAGGGTCTGGGGCCAACGTCCTGACTTTC. The chain combines TRBV30 with TRBJ2-6, with a possible D match to TRBD1 (6 bases). The CDR3 extends over 14 amino acids. Trimming pared 4 bases from V and 1 base from J, leaving 8 bases between. The germline CDR1 and CDR2 sequences are GTSNPN and SVGIG (reference sequence).

The rearrangement uses TRBV20-1 and TRBJ2-5; unclear D gene. The length of the CDR3 is 11 residues. Trimming took off 1 base at V and 5 bases at J, with 5 bases between the two ends. CDR1 and CDR2 from the germline V gene are DFQATT and SNEGSKA (reference sequence). CDR3 bases: TGCAGTGCTAGAGGTTTGGAGACCCAGTACTTC. This sequence encodes CSARGLETQYF.

The V call is TRBV7-2, the J call TRBJ2-3; D unresolved. Germline V gene lookup returns CDR1 SGHTA and CDR2 FQGNSA. This CDR3 comprises 12 residues. The V gene lost 3 bases and the J gene lost 3 bases, with 4 bases spanning the gap. The CDR3 nucleotides read TGTGCCAGCAGCTTCCAGACAGATACGCAGTATTTT. This codes for CASSFQTDTQYF.

The count of this clonotype is one. The chain has TRBV25-1 and TRBJ2-3; 7 bases line up with TRBD2. The trim removed 7 bases at V and 3 bases at J, leaving 4 bases unmatched. In germline, CDR1 is MGHDK, CDR2 SYGVNS. The CDR3 covers 13 residues. The CDR3 nucleotides read TGTGCCAGCAATGAGGGAGGGACAGATACGCAGTATTTT. Amino acid sequence: CASNEGGTDTQYF.

The V gene is TRBV4-2, the J gene TRBJ2-7, with TRBD2 matching over 11 bases. The CDR3 is 15 residues long. CDR1 and CDR2 (germline): LGHNA, YNFKEQ. V gave up 1 base and J gave up 5 bases; unmatched junction bases: 4. The CDR3 DNA sequence: TGTGCCAGCAGCCAAGTTAGCGGGAGGGCCAACGAGCAGTACTTC. It specifies CASSQVSGRANEQYF.

V is TRBV7-2 and J is TRBJ2-7; D may be TRBD2 (6 bases). Germline V gene sequence: CDR1 SGHTA, CDR2 FQGNSA. There are 15 residues in the CDR3. V lost 5 bases to trimming and J lost 6 bases, with 20 bases between them. The CDR3 nucleotides read TGTGCCAGCAGCCTTAGTGGGACCTCAGCGGGCGAGCAGTACTTC. It translates to CASSLSGTSAGEQYF.

V usage is TRBV20-1 and J usage is TRBJ2-5, with TRBD1 identical over 8 bases. The germline V gene encodes CDR1 DFQATT and CDR2 SNEGSKA (reference sequence). The CDR3 spans 15 residues. With V trimmed by 5 bases and J by 3 bases, 11 bases remained unmatched. The DNA of the CDR3 is TGCAGTGCTCCGGACTCTAACAGGGGGAAAGAGACCCAGTACTTC. This sequence encodes CSAPDSNRGKETQYF.

The V and J genes are TRBV30 and TRBJ1-1, with D possibly matching TRBD1 (6 bases). V dropped 4 bases and J dropped 1 base, with 13 bases sitting between them. The CDR3 is 14 amino acids. Germline values: CDR1 GTSNPN, CDR2 SVGIG (reference sequence). The CDR3 nucleotides read TGTGCCTGGACCAGGGGTTACCAGAACACTGAAGCTTTCTTT. Its translation is CAWTRGYQNTEAFF.

The rearrangement links TRBV30 to TRBJ1-1; D perhaps matches TRBD1 (5 bases). Germline V lookup: CDR1 GTSNPN, CDR2 SVGIG (reference sequence). V was trimmed by 4 bases and J by 1 base, leaving 13 bases between them. There are 14 residues in the CDR3. In DNA form, the CDR3 reads TGTGCCTGGAATGACGGGGCCGCGAACACTGAAGCTTTCTTT. It encodes CAWNDGAANTEAFF.

V gene TRBV15 combines with J gene TRBJ2-3; D possibly corresponds to TRBD2 (5 bases). Trimming removed 3 bases from V and 6 bases from J, with 19 bases in between. CDR3 size: 16 residues. From germline, CDR1 is LNHNV and CDR2 YYDKDF (reference sequence). CDR3 residues: CATSSSIMGALDTQYF. The CDR3 DNA sequence: TGTGCCACCAGCAGCTCCATTATGGGAGCCTTGGATACGCAGTATTTT. Full variable domain (rest looked up from reference TRBV15 and TRBJ2-3): DAMVIQNPRYQVTQFGKPVTLSCSQTLNHNVMYWYQQKSSQAPKLLFHYYDKDFNNEADTPDNFQSRRPNTSFCFLDIRSPGLGDTAMYLCATSSSIMGALDTQYFGPGTRLTVL.

The gene calls are TRBV29-1 and TRBJ1-1; maybe TRBD1 (6 bases). The CDR3 extends over 12 amino acids. The germline V gene has CDR1 SQVTM and CDR2 ANQGSEA. V shed 6 bases and J shed 4 bases, with 12 bases lying between them. CDR3 protein: CSVPGGRTEAFF. CDR3 sequence (DNA): TGCAGCGTCCCGGGGGGCCGCACTGAAGCTTTCTTT. Variable domain in full (rest from reference TRBV29-1 and TRBJ1-1): SAVISQKPSRDICQRGTSLTIQCQVDSQVTMMFWYRQQPGQSLTLIATANQGSEATYESGFVIDKFPISRPNLTFSTLTVSNMSPEDSSIYLCSVPGGRTEAFFGQGTRLTVV.

The genes are TRBV30 and TRBJ1-2; 7 nucleotides agree with TRBD1. Trimming at V came to 3 bases and at J to 2 bases, leaving 3 bases not matched to a gene. The CDR3 totals 13 residues. Germline CDR1 is GTSNPN and CDR2 is SVGIG (reference sequence). The CDR3 reads CAWRAGQNYGYTF. In DNA form, the CDR3 reads TGTGCCTGGAGAGCGGGACAGAACTATGGCTACACCTTC.

The V call is TRBV29-1, the J call TRBJ1-3, with 7 bases matching TRBD1. Germline values: CDR1 SQVTM, CDR2 ANQGSEA. CDR3 size: 11 residues. V dropped 7 bases and J dropped 6; count of bases not matched to a gene: 3. CDR3 residues: CSATGENTIYF. CDR3 bases: TGCAGCGCTACAGGGGAAAACACCATATATTTT.

The genes are TRBV20-1 and TRBJ2-2; 10 bases fit TRBD2. The CDR3 is 17 residues long. V trimming: 0 bases; J trimming: 5 bases; junction bases outside the gene matches: 9. The germline V gene has CDR1 DFQATT and CDR2 SNEGSKA (reference sequence). This CDR3 reads CSARDPRLAGVTGELFF. CDR3 in DNA: TGCAGTGCTAGAGACCCTAGGCTAGCGGGAGTTACCGGGGAGCTGTTTTTT.

This rearrangement joins TRBV3-1 to TRBJ2-1; tentative D call: TRBD2 (5 bases). The CDR3 runs 16 residues. V was pared by 3 bases and J by 2 bases, with 14 bases between. The germline V gene encodes CDR1 LGHDT and CDR2 YNNKEL (reference sequence). This CDR3 reads CASSHRASGTYNEQFF. The CDR3 coding sequence is TGTGCCAGCAGCCACCGAGCAAGCGGAACCTACAATGAGCAGTTCTTC.

As regards this clonotype: The germline gene is not matched at one end of the junction; a read error may be the cause. The chain has TRBV5-6 and TRBJ1-4, with TRBD1 as a possible D gene (5 bases). The CDR3 extends over 10 amino acids. CDR1 SGHDT and CDR2 YYEEEE come from the germline V gene. CDR3 coding DNA: TGTGCCAGCAGCGGGGGACCCGAGGCCTTT. Residues: CASSGGPEAF.